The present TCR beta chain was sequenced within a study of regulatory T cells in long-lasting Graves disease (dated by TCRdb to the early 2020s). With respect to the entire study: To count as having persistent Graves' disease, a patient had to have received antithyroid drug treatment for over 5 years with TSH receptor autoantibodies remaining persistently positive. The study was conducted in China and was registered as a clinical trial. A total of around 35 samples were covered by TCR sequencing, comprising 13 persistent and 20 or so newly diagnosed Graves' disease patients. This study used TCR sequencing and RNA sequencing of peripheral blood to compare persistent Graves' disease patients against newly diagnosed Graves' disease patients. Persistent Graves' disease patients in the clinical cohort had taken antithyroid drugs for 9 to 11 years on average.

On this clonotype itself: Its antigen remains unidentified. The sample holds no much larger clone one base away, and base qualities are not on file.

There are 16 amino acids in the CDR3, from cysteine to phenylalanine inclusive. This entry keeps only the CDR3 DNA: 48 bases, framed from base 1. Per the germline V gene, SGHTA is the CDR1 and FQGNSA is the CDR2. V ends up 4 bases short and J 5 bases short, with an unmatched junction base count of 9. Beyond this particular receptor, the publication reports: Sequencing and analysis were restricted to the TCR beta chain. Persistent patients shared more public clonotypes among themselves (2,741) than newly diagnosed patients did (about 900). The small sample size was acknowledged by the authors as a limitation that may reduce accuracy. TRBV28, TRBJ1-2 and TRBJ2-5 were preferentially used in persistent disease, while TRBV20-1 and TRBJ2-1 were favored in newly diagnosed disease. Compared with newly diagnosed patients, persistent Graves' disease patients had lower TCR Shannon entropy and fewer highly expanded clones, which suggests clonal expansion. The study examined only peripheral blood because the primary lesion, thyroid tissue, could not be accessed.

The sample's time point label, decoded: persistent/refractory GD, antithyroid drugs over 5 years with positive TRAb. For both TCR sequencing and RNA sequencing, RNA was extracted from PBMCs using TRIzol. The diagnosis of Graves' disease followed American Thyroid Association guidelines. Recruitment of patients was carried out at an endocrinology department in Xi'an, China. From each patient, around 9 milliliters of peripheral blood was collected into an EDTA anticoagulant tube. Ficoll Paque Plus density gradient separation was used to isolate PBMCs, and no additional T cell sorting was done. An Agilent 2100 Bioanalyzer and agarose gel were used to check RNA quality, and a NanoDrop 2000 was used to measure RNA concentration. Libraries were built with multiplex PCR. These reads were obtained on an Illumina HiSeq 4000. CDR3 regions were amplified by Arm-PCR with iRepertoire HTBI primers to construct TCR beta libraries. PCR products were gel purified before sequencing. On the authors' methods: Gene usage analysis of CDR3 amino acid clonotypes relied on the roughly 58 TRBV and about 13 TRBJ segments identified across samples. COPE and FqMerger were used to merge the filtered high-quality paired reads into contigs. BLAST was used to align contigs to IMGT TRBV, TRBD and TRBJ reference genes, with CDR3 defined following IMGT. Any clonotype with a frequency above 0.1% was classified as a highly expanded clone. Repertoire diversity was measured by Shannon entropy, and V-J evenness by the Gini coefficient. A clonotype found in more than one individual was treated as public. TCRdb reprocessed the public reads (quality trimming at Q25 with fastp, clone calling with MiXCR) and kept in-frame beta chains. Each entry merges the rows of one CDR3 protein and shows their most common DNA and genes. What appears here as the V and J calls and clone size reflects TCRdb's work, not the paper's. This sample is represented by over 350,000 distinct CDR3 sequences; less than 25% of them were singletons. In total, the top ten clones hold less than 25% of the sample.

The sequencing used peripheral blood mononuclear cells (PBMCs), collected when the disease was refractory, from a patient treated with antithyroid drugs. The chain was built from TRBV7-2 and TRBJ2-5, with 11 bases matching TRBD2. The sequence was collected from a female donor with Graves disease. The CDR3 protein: CASSSTSGRPLETQYF. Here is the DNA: TGTGCCAGCAGCTCCACTAGCGGGAGACCCTTGGAGACCCAGTACTTC.